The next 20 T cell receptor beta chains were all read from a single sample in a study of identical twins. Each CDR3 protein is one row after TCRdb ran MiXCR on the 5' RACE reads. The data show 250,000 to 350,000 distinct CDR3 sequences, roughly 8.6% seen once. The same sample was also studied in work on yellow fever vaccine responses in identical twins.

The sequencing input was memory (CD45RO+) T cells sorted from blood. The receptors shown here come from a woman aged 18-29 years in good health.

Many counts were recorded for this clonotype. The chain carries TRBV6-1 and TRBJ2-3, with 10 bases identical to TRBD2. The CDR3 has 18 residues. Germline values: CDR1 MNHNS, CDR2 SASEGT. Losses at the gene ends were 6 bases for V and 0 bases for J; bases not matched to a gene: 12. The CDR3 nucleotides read TGTGCCAGCAGGGGACGTTTAGCGGGAGGACCTAGCACAGATACGCAGTATTTT. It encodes CASRGRLAGGPSTDTQYF.

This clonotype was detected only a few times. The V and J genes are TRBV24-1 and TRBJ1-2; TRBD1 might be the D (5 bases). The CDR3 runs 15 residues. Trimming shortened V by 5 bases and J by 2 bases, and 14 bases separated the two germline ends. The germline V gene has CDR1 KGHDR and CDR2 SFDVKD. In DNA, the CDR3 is TGTGCCACCAGTGGAGGATCCGGGGCCAACTATGGCTACACCTTC. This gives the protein CATSGGSGANYGYTF.

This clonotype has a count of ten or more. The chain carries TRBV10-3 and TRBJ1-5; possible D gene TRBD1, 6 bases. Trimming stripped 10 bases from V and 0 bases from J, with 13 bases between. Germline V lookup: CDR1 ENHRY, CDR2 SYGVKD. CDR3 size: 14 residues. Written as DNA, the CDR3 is TGTGCCACGCGGGACACCCATAGCAATCAGCCCCAGCATTTT. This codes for CATRDTHSNQPQHF.

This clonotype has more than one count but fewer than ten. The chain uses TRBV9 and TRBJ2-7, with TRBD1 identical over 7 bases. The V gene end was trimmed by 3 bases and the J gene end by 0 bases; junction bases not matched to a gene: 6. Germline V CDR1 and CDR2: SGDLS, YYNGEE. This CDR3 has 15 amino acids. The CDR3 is CASSATGSSSYEQYF. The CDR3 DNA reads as TGTGCCAGCAGCGCGACAGGGTCTAGCTCCTACGAGCAGTACTTC.

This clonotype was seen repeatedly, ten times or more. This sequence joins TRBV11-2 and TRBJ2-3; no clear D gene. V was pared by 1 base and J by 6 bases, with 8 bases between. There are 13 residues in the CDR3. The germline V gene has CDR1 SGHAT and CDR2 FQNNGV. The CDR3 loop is CASSLVTWDTQYF. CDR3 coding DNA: TGTGCCAGCAGCTTAGTGACCTGGGATACGCAGTATTTT.

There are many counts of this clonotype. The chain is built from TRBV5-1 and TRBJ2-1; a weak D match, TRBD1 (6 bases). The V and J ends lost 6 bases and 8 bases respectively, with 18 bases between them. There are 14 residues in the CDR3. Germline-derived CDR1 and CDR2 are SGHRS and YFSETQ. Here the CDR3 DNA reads TGCGCCAGCAACCTGCGTTTTGGGGGCGATGAGCAGTTCTTC. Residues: CASNLRFGGDEQFF.

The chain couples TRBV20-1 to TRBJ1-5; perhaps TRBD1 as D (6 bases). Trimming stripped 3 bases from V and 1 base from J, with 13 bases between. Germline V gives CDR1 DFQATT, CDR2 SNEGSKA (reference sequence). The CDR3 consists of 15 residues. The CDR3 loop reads CSARGARKSNQPQHF. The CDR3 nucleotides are TGCAGTGCTAGGGGGGCGAGGAAAAGCAATCAGCCCCAGCATTTT.

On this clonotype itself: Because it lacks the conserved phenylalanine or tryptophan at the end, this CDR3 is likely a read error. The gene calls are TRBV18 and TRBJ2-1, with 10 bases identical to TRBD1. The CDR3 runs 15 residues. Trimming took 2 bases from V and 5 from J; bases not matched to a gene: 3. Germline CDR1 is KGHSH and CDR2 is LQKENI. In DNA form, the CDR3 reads TGTGCCAGCTCACCATGGACAGGGGGTGACAATGAGCAGTTCTTG. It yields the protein CASSPWTGGDNEQFL.

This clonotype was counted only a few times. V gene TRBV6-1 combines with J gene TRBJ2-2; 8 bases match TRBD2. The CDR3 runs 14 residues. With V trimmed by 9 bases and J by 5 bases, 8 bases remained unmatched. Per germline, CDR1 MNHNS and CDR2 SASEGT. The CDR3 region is CASMRASGTGELFF. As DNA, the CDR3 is TGTGCCAGTATGAGGGCTAGCGGGACCGGGGAGCTGTTTTTT.

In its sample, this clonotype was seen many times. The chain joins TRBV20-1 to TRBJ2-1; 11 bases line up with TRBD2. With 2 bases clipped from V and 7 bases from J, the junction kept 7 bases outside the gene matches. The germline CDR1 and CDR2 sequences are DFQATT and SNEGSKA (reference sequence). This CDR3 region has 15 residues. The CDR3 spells CSARTTSGSWNEQFF. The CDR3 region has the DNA TGCAGTGCTAGAACTACTAGCGGGAGCTGGAATGAGCAGTTCTTC.

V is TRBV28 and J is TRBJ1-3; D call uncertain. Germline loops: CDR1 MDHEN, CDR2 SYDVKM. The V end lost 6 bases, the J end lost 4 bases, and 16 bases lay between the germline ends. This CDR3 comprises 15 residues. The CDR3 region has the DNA TGTGCCAGCAGCCCCGCGGGCCACCGAGGAAACACCATATATTTT. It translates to CASSPAGHRGNTIYF. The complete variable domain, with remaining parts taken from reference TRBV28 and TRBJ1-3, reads DVKVTQSSRYLVKRTGEKVFLECVQDMDHENMFWYRQDPGLGLRLIYFSYDVKMKEKGDIPEGYSVSREKKERFSLILESASTNQTSMYLCASSPAGHRGNTIYFGEGSWLTVV.

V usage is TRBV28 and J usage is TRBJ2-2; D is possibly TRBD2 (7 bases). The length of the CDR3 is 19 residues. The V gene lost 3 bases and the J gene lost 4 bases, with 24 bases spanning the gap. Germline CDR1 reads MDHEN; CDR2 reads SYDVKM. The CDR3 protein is CASSFEASNAGALTGELFF. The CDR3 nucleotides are TGTGCCAGCAGTTTCGAGGCCTCCAACGCGGGGGCGCTCACCGGGGAGCTGTTTTTT.

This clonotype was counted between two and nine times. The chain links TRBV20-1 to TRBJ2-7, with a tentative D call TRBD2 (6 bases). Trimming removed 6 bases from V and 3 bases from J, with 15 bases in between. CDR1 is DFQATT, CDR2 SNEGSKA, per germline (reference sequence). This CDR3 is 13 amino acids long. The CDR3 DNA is TGCAGTGCCCCGGGACTCTCATACTACGAGCAGTACTTC. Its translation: CSAPGLSYYEQYF.

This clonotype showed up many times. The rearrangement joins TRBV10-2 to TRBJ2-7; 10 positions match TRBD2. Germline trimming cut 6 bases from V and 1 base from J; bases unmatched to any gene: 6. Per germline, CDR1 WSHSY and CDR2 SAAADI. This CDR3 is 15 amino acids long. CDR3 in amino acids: CASRLAGGSSYEQYF. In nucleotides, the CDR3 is TGCGCCAGCAGATTAGCGGGAGGATCATCCTACGAGCAGTACTTC.

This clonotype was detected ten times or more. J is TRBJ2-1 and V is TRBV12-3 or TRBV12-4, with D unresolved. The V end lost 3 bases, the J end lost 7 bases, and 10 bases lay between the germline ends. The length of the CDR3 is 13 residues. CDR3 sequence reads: CASSFVGINEQFF. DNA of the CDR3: TGTGCCAGCAGTTTCGTCGGAATTAATGAGCAGTTCTTC.

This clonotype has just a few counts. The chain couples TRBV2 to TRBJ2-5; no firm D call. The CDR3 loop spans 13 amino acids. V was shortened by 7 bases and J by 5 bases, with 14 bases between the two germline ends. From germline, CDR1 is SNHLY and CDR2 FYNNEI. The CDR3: CASISEVLETQYF. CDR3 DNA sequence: TGTGCCAGCATCAGCGAAGTCCTTGAGACCCAGTACTTC.

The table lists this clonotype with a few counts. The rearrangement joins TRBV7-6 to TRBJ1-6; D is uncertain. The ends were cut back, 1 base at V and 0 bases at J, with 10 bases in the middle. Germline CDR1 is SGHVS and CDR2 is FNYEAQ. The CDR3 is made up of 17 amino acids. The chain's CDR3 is CASSLVVGSSYNSPLHF. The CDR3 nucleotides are TGTGCCAGCAGCTTAGTGGTGGGGAGCTCCTATAATTCACCCCTCCACTTT. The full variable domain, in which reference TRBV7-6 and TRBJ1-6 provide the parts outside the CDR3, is GAGVSQSPRYKVTKRGQDVALRCDPISGHVSLYWYRQALGQGPEFLTYFNYEAQQDKSGLPNDRFSAERPEGSISTLTIQRTEQRDSAMYRCASSLVVGSSYNSPLHFGNGTRLTVT.

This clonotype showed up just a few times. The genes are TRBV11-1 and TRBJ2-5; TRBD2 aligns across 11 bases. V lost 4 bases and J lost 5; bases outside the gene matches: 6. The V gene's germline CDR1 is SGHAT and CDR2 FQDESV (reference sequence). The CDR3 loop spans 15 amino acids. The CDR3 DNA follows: TGTGCCAGCAGCTCAGGACTAGCGGGCCGTGAGACCCAGTACTTC. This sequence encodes CASSSGLAGRETQYF.

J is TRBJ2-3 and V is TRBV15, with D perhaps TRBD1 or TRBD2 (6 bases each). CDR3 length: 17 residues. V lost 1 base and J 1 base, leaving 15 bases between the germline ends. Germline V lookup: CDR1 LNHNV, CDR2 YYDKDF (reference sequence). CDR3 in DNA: TGTGCCACCAGCAGAGCAGTTGGGGGGCCGGGCACAGATACGCAGTATTTT. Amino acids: CATSRAVGGPGTDTQYF.

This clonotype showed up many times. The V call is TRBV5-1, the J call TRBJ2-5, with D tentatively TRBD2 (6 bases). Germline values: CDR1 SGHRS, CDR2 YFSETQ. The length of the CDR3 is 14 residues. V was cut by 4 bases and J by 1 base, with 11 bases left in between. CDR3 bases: TGCGCCAGCAGCGGGCAGGGAGGCCAAGAGACCCAGTACTTC. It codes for CASSGQGGQETQYF.